The clone carrying this TCR beta chain was seen once. The record originates from a study of cytomegalovirus exposure and HLA in healthy donors. The CDR3 is 14 amino acids. Germline CDR1 reads GTSNPN; CDR2 reads SVGIG (reference sequence). Trimming cost V 4 bases and J 0 bases, with 7 bases left between them. A multiplex PCR was run with 60 Vbeta primers and 13 Jbeta primers. Profiled with immunoSEQ multiplex PCR; TCRdb holds only in-frame clones, not every one. Among 90,000 to 120,000 clones listed, over 65% were seen once. This receptor was obtained from a woman between 35 and 50 years old in good health and CMV-seropositive. The genes are TRBV30 and TRBJ2-6; perhaps TRBD1 as D (5 bases). The material sequenced was PBMCs. CDR3 protein: CAWKGNSGANVLTF. CDR3 DNA: TGTGCCTGGAAGGGGAACTCTGGGGCCAACGTCCTGACTTTC.